This is a list of T cell receptor beta chains from one sample in a study of human T cells and chemical hapten exposure. TCRdb itself ran the 5' RACE reads through MiXCR, one entry per CDR3 protein. Here the sample spans about 140,000 distinct CDR3 sequences, approximately 4% being singletons. The receptors shown here come from a female donor in good health. The CDR3 runs from the conserved cysteine through the conserved F or W. The order of the fields is J gene, D gene, V gene, clone size, CDR3 DNA, CDR3 protein. D genes are given only for firm matches. Rows give clone size only sometimes, using once, few, many, or a class for an expanded clone.

TRBJ1-2 - TRBV6-6 many TGTGCCAGCACGAAAGAGGACAGAACTAACTATGGCTACACCTTC CASTKEDRTNYGYTF
TRBJ1-5 - TRBV29-1 many TGCAGCGTTGCCCAGACCTCCAATCAGCCCCAGCATTTT CSVAQTSNQPQHF
TRBJ2-2 - TRBV12-3/TRBV12-4 - TGTGCCAGCAGGAACTTCAGGAACACCGGGGAGCTGTTTTTT CASRNFRNTGELFF
TRBJ1-4 TRBD1 TRBV5-1 many TGCGCCAGCAGCCCAGAGCCAGGGGGCGCAACTAATGAAAAACTGTTTTTT CASSPEPGGATNEKLFF
TRBJ2-1 TRBD2 TRBV20-1 many TGCAGTGCTAGAGGAGGGACTAGCGGAGTTTACAATGAGCAGTTCTTC CSARGGTSGVYNEQFF
TRBJ1-1 - TRBV14 few TGTGCCAGCAGCCAAGTACCCGGGGTCGCCAGCACTGAAGCTTTCTTT CASSQVPGVASTEAFF
TRBJ2-1 - TRBV4-2 few TGTGCCAGCAGCCAAGAGGAACTTCCTTCCAATGAGCAGTTCTTC CASSQEELPSNEQFF
TRBJ2-1 - TRBV19 many TGTGCCAGTAGTATTTGGTCGGGGTTCGATGAGCAGTTCTTC CASSIWSGFDEQFF
TRBJ2-3 TRBD2 TRBV4-2 few TGTGCCAGCAGCCAAGCGACTAGCGGGGGGGCCGGGACAGATACGCAGTATTTT CASSQATSGGAGTDTQYF
TRBJ2-7 - TRBV20-1 many TGCAGTGCTCTCGGATTAAACAGGGAATCCTACGAGCAGTACTTC CSALGLNRESYEQYF
TRBJ1-1 - TRBV7-2 many TGTGCCAGCAGCCTGGTCAGGACTGAAGCTTTCTTT CASSLVRTEAFF
TRBJ2-5 TRBD2 TRBV13 many TGTGCCAGCAGCGCCGGACTAGCGGGTCTCCAAGAGACCCAGTACTTC CASSAGLAGLQETQYF
TRBJ2-3 TRBD2 TRBV7-8 many TGTGCCAGCAGCCTAGATGGGGCTAGCGGGGGGGCAGATACGCAGTATTTT CASSLDGASGGADTQYF
TRBJ2-4 TRBD2 TRBV2 many TGTGCCAAAGGGACTAGAAGAAACATTCAGTACTTC CAKGTRRNIQYF
TRBJ2-3 - TRBV10-3 many TGTGCCATCAGTGAGGTGGGGGTAGATACGCAGTATTTT CAISEVGVDTQYF
TRBJ1-2 TRBD1 TRBV14 - TGTGCCAGCAGCCAAGTCGGGGACAGAGGCCTGATCTATGGCTACACCTTC CASSQVGDRGLIYGYTF
TRBJ1-6 - TRBV5-1 many TGCGCCAGCAGCTATAACTCTGTGGATTCACCCCTCCACTTT CASSYNSVDSPLHF
TRBJ2-1 TRBD2 TRBV9 many TGTGCCAGCAGCGCTGACGGGGGGGCCTGGCAGTTCTTC CASSADGGAWQFF
TRBJ1-5 TRBD1 TRBV6-6 many TGTGCCAGCAGCCCCTCCCTACAGGGGTTACTATATAGCAATCAGCCCCAGCATTTT CASSPSLQGLLYSNQPQHF
TRBJ1-5 - TRBV28 many TGTGCCAGCAGAAAGGACCCGGGGGTACAGCCCCAGCATTTT CASRKDPGVQPQHF
TRBJ2-1 TRBD1 TRBV6-1 many TGTGCCAGCAGGACGGGACAGGGGGCTAATGAGCAGTTCTTC CASRTGQGANEQFF
TRBJ2-2 - TRBV29-1 many TGCAGCGTTCAAGGAGGGGATAACACCGGGGAGCTGTTTTTT CSVQGGDNTGELFF
TRBJ1-1 - TRBV11-3 - TGTGCCAGCAGCTTAGATCGGTGGGACGAAGCTTTCTTT CASSLDRWDEAFF
TRBJ1-1 - TRBV9 many TGTGCCAGCAGCCCAACCCAGATGGTAAACACTGAAGCTTTCTTT CASSPTQMVNTEAFF
TRBJ1-1 TRBD1 TRBV20-1 many TGCAGTGCTAGGCGGGCGAGACAGGGGCCGAACACTGAAGCTTTCTTT CSARRARQGPNTEAFF
TRBJ1-2 - TRBV20-1 few TGCAGTGCTAGAGGAGATCAAATCACGGGATATGGCTACACCTTC CSARGDQITGYGYTF
TRBJ2-7 - TRBV19 many TGTGCCAGTAGTATCTCTGACCTCTACGAGCAGTACTTC CASSISDLYEQYF